These 32 T cell receptor beta chains originate from one sample sequenced in a study of regulatory T cells in long-lasting Graves disease. The time point is: persistent/refractory GD, antithyroid drugs over 5 years with positive TRAb. The TCR library was made from RNA extracted from PBMCs. Building the TCR beta libraries relied on iRepertoire HTBI primers, and CDR3 regions underwent Arm-PCR. TCRdb reanalysed the multiplex PCR reads using MiXCR and keeps one entry per CDR3 protein. The table lists a few hundred thousand distinct CDR3 sequences, around 24% of them singletons. This specimen consisted of peripheral blood mononuclear cells (PBMCs), obtained when the disease was refractory, from a patient treated with antithyroid drugs. The receptors stem from a female donor with Graves disease.

Many counts were recorded for this clonotype. V is TRBV28 and J is TRBJ2-7; D gene uncertain. Trimming took off 3 bases at V and 2 bases at J, with 11 bases between the two ends. Germline lookup yields CDR1 MDHEN and CDR2 SYDVKM. The CDR3 loop spans 14 amino acids. CDR3 protein: CASSFLRAPYEQYF. The CDR3 DNA reads TGTGCCAGCAGTTTCCTCCGGGCCCCCTACGAGCAGTACTTC.

The rearrangement uses TRBV15 and TRBJ2-4, with 7 positions matching TRBD2. The trim removed 7 bases at V and 0 bases at J, leaving 21 bases unmatched. Germline CDR1 LNHNV, CDR2 YYDKDF (reference sequence). This CDR3 is 20 amino acids long. The CDR3 coding sequence is TGTGCCACCACCTCGAGAAGGGCGGGAGACCTACCACTAGCCAAAAACATTCAGTACTTC. It yields the protein CATTSRRAGDLPLAKNIQYF. The variable domain in full, with the rest retrieved from reference TRBV15 and TRBJ2-4, is DAMVIQNPRYQVTQFGKPVTLSCSQTLNHNVMYWYQQKSSQAPKLLFHYYDKDFNNEADTPDNFQSRRPNTSFCFLDIRSPGLGDTAMYLCATTSRRAGDLPLAKNIQYFGAGTRLSVL.

On this clonotype: This may be a read error: a much more frequent sequence differs by one nucleotide. The chain joins TRBV12-3 or TRBV12-4 to TRBJ2-7; the match to TRBD2 covers 15 bases. The CDR3 runs to 14 residues. The CDR3 nucleotides read TGTGCCAGCAGCCACGGGACTAGCGGGAGGCCGCAGTGCTTC. It encodes CASSHGTSGRPQCF.

This rearrangement joins TRBV12-3 or TRBV12-4 to TRBJ2-1; 15 nucleotides align to TRBD2. J gave up 10 bases and V 6 bases, and 10 bases lay outside the gene matches. This CDR3 has 16 amino acids. CDR3 in DNA: TGTGCCAGCAGCCCCCCGGGACTAGCGGGAGGTCGGGAGCAGTTCTTC. Translation: CASSPPGLAGGREQFF.

This clonotype was counted ten times or more. The chain joins TRBV11-2 to TRBJ1-6; TRBD1 aligns across 8 bases. J gave up 7 bases and V 1 base, and 9 bases lay outside the gene matches. Germline V gene sequence: CDR1 SGHAT, CDR2 FQNNGV. CDR3 length equals 17 residues. The chain's CDR3 is CASSLASAGTGNSPLHF. The CDR3 coding sequence is TGTGCCAGCAGCTTAGCCTCCGCCGGGACAGGAAATTCACCCCTCCACTTT.

This clonotype was detected ten times or more. The gene calls are TRBV20-1 and TRBJ1-2, with D unresolved. CDR1 is DFQATT and CDR2 is SNEGSKA in the germline V gene (reference sequence). V was pared by 1 base and J by 1 base, with 7 bases between. This CDR3 has 13 amino acids. CDR3 sequence (DNA): TGCAGTGCTAGAGTAGGCAGTAACTATGGCTACACCTTC. It specifies CSARVGSNYGYTF.

The genes are TRBV6-5 and TRBJ2-6; D not resolved. The V and J ends lost 0 bases and 0 bases respectively, with 18 bases between them. Germline V lookup: CDR1 MNHEY, CDR2 SVGAGI. The CDR3 contains 20 residues. CDR3 protein: CASSYSVLLSSFSGANVLTF. The DNA for the CDR3 is TGTGCCAGCAGTTACTCGGTTCTCCTCTCCTCCTTCTCTGGGGCCAACGTCCTGACTTTC.

This clonotype has a count of ten or more. The J gene is TRBJ2-5, the V gene TRBV7-2; 9 bases agree with TRBD1. There are 13 residues in the CDR3. The ends lost 6 bases at V and 5 bases at J; junction bases unmatched: 4. Germline CDR1 reads SGHTA; CDR2 reads FQGNSA. CDR3 DNA sequence: TGTGCCAGCAGACACAGGGGGCTGGAGACCCAGTACTTC. Translating gives CASRHRGLETQYF.

This clonotype was seen repeatedly, ten times or more. The V gene is TRBV2, the J gene TRBJ1-5, with D unclear. V dropped 4 bases and J dropped 3 bases, with 4 bases sitting between them. This CDR3 is 12 amino acids long. In germline, CDR1 is SNHLY, CDR2 FYNNEI. CDR3 in amino acids: CASSGINQPQHF. CDR3 sequence (DNA): TGTGCCAGCAGTGGGATCAATCAGCCCCAGCATTTT.

At least ten counts were recorded for this clonotype. V is TRBV7-2 and J is TRBJ2-7; D perhaps matches TRBD1 (5 bases). This CDR3 is built from 15 residues. The V gene's germline CDR1 is SGHTA and CDR2 FQGNSA. Trimming cost V 5 bases and J 4 bases, with 18 bases left between them. CDR3 coding DNA: TGTGCCAGCAGCCCAGTCTGGGGCGCCATTTACGAGCAGTACTTC. It codes for CASSPVWGAIYEQYF.

This clonotype was recorded at least ten times. V gene TRBV11-2 combines with J gene TRBJ1-2; D remains unclear. Per the germline V gene, CDR1 is SGHAT and CDR2 is FQNNGV. Trimming removed 4 bases at V and 5 bases at J, with 11 bases between. CDR3 length equals 13 residues. The CDR3 spells CASSSDGMYGYTF. CDR3 DNA: TGTGCCAGCAGCTCAGACGGGATGTATGGCTACACCTTC. Together with reference TRBV11-2 and TRBJ1-2, the CDR3 gives the full variable domain: EAGVAQSPRYKIIEKRQSVAFWCNPISGHATLYWYQQILGQGPKLLIQFQNNGVVDDSQLPKDRFSAERLKGVDSTLKIQPAKLEDSAVYLCASSSDGMYGYTFGSGTRLTVV.

Worth noting for this clonotype: An end of the junction differs from the germline gene, which may be a read error. This rearrangement joins TRBV7-2 to TRBJ2-5, with 14 nucleotides matching TRBD2. This CDR3 spans 16 amino acids. Per germline, CDR1 SGHTA and CDR2 FQGNSA. Here the CDR3 DNA reads TGCGCCAGCAGCGGGGGACTAGCGGGAGTCGGAGAGACCCAGTACTTC. Its protein is CASSGGLAGVGETQYF.

This clonotype was observed a handful of times. The CDR3 region is CASSRGQGLSLTELLGRYGYTF. The CDR3 DNA follows: TGTGCCAGCAGCAGGGGACAGGGACTGTCCCTTACCGAACTCCTCGGGCGGTATGGCTACACCTTC. The gene calls are TRBV12-3 or TRBV12-4 and TRBJ1-2; 9 bases are a match to TRBD1. V lost 6 bases to trimming and J lost 5 bases; unmatched junction nucleotides: 31. The CDR3 spans 22 residues.

The V gene is TRBV9, the J gene TRBJ2-2, with a weak D call TRBD2 (6 bases). V lost 3 bases to trimming and J lost 0 bases, with 9 bases between them. The CDR3 runs to 15 residues. Germline V gene data show CDR1 as SGDLS and CDR2 as YYNGEE. The CDR3 sequence is CASSGGLPNTGELFF. CDR3 coding DNA: TGTGCCAGCAGCGGGGGACTCCCGAACACCGGGGAGCTGTTTTTT.

This clonotype was found a few times. The chain couples TRBV7-9 to TRBJ1-1; 8 nucleotides match TRBD1. Germline V lookup: CDR1 SEHNR, CDR2 FQNEAQ (reference sequence). With 5 bases clipped from V and 3 bases from J, the junction kept 5 bases outside the gene matches. CDR3 size: 14 residues. The CDR3 region is CASSNGQGDTEAFF. The CDR3 bases are TGTGCCAGCAGCAATGGACAGGGCGACACTGAAGCTTTCTTT.

There are a few counts of this clonotype. The genes are TRBV10-3 and TRBJ1-2; D is ambiguous. V was shortened by 6 bases and J by 3 bases, with 11 bases between the two germline ends. CDR3 size: 13 residues. Looked up from germline, CDR1 is ENHRY and CDR2 is SYGVKD. The CDR3 reads CAISYSQYYGYTF. In DNA, the CDR3 is TGTGCCATCAGCTACAGCCAATACTATGGCTACACCTTC.

The J gene is TRBJ1-6, the V gene TRBV20-1; maybe TRBD1 (5 bases). The CDR3 contains 15 residues. Between the trimmed V and J ends, which lost 8 bases and 7 bases, there was a span of 21 bases. Germline CDR1 is DFQATT and CDR2 is SNEGSKA (reference sequence). This CDR3 reads CSPGGEGSGNSPLHF. Written as DNA, the CDR3 is TGCAGTCCGGGAGGGGAGGGGTCGGGGAATTCACCCCTCCACTTT.

The J gene is TRBJ1-1, the V gene TRBV13; 7 bases fit TRBD1. Germline loops: CDR1 PRHDT, CDR2 FYEKMQ (reference sequence). The CDR3 totals 14 residues. V gave up 6 bases and J gave up 0 bases; unmatched junction bases: 4. CDR3 region: CASRETGVNTEAFF. The CDR3 DNA sequence: TGTGCCAGCAGGGAAACAGGGGTGAACACTGAAGCTTTCTTT.

Many counts were recorded for this clonotype. This chain links TRBV11-2 with TRBJ2-7; no definite D call. The CDR3 totals 15 residues. Germline-derived CDR1 and CDR2 are SGHAT and FQNNGV. V was cut by 1 base and J by 2 bases, with 12 bases left in between. The CDR3 here is CASSLGIGSAYEQYF. The CDR3 coding sequence is TGTGCCAGCAGCTTAGGGATAGGATCGGCCTACGAGCAGTACTTC.

This clonotype was counted at least ten times. The genes are TRBV7-9 and TRBJ2-5, with D hard to call. CDR1 and CDR2 from the germline V gene are SEHNR and FQNEAQ (reference sequence). This CDR3 is 13 amino acids long. Trimming removed 6 bases at V and 2 bases at J, with 10 bases between. The CDR3 DNA is TGTGCCAGCAGTTTATCCGAGCAAGAGACCCAGTACTTC. It is translated as CASSLSEQETQYF.

J is TRBJ2-2 and V is TRBV3-1; 8 nucleotides line up with TRBD2. This CDR3 has 16 residues. After removal of 6 bases from V and 1 base from J, the junction contained 7 bases not matched to a gene. Germline V gene sequence: CDR1 LGHDT, CDR2 YNNKEL (reference sequence). The CDR3 coding sequence is TGTGCCAGCAGTCGCTTGGGACTAGGGAACACCGGGGAGCTGTTTTTT. It codes for CASSRLGLGNTGELFF.

In this sample, this clonotype turned up a few times. The chain carries TRBV5-1 and TRBJ2-2, with TRBD1 matching over 9 bases. CDR1 and CDR2 from the germline V gene are SGHRS and YFSETQ. V lost 4 bases to trimming and J lost 5 bases; unmatched junction nucleotides: 6. CDR3 length: 15 amino acids. CDR3 sequence (DNA): TGCGCCAGCAGCCCGCGGACAGGGGAAACCGGGGAGCTGTTTTTT. As protein: CASSPRTGETGELFF. The entire variable domain, with the rest obtained from reference TRBV5-1 and TRBJ2-2, is as follows: KAGVTQTPRYLIKTRGQQVTLSCSPISGHRSVSWYQQTPGQGLQFLFEYFSETQRNKGNFPGRFSGRQFSNSRSEMNVSTLELGDSALYLCASSPRTGETGELFFGEGSRLTVL.

This clonotype was recorded once. Given a much more abundant clone one base away, this may be a read error. This rearrangement joins TRBV12-3 or TRBV12-4 to TRBJ2-7; D is ambiguous. This CDR3 has 14 residues. V was trimmed by 5 bases and J by 2 bases, leaving 13 bases between them. The CDR3 loop is CASSPRLDPYEQYF. The CDR3 DNA is TGTGCCAGCAGTCCAAGACTTGATCCCTACGAGCAGTACTTC.

The genes are TRBV7-9 and TRBJ1-5; no clear D. The V end was cut by 5 bases, the J end by 2 bases, with 10 bases between. The CDR3 loop spans 14 amino acids. Germline lookup yields CDR1 SEHNR and CDR2 FQNEAQ (reference sequence). The CDR3 loop reads CASSAAGRNQPQHF. CDR3 in DNA: TGTGCCAGCAGCGCGGCAGGACGCAATCAGCCCCAGCATTTT. Complete variable domain (other parts from reference TRBV7-9 and TRBJ1-5): DTGVSQNPRHKITKRGQNVTFRCDPISEHNRLYWYRQTLGQGPEFLTYFQNEAQLEKSRLLSDRFSAERPKGSFSTLEIQRTEQGDSAMYLCASSAAGRNQPQHFGDGTRLSIL.

This clonotype has a count of ten or more. The chain recombines TRBV27 with TRBJ2-2; 10 nucleotides match TRBD2. Trimming at V came to 6 bases and at J to 7 bases, leaving 5 bases not matched to a gene. Germline loops: CDR1 MNHEY, CDR2 SMNVEV (reference sequence). The CDR3 covers 14 residues. CDR3 sequence reads: CASRWTSGGGELFF. The CDR3 DNA follows: TGTGCCAGCAGGTGGACTAGCGGTGGCGGGGAGCTGTTTTTT.

This clonotype showed up many times. The chain carries TRBV25-1 and TRBJ2-5, with D possibly being TRBD1 (5 bases). Trimming removed 1 base from V and 5 bases from J, with 14 bases in between. The germline CDR1 and CDR2 sequences are MGHDK and SYGVNS. This CDR3 is built from 15 residues. The CDR3 spells CASSESPGLGETQYF. The CDR3 region has the DNA TGTGCCAGCAGTGAATCACCAGGGTTGGGCGAGACCCAGTACTTC.

This clonotype has more than one count but fewer than ten. This chain uses TRBV5-8 with TRBJ2-5; either TRBD1 or TRBD2 may fit D (6 bases each). V was shortened by 2 bases and J by 5 bases, with 22 bases between the two germline ends. CDR1 is SGHTS, CDR2 YDEGEE, per germline. The CDR3 loop spans 17 amino acids. The CDR3 loop reads CASSFLPPGGAEETQYF. The CDR3 DNA sequence: TGTGCCAGCAGCTTTCTCCCGCCCGGGGGCGCGGAGGAGACCCAGTACTTC.

This clonotype has at least ten counts. J is TRBJ1-1 and V is TRBV5-6; D uncertain. Trimming took off 1 base at V and 3 bases at J, with 4 bases between the two ends. This CDR3 is 12 amino acids long. Germline values: CDR1 SGHDT, CDR2 YYEEEE. The CDR3 DNA reads TGTGCCAGCAGCTTGTGGGACACTGAAGCTTTCTTT. Its protein is CASSLWDTEAFF.

The table lists this clonotype with a few counts. This chain links TRBV7-2 with TRBJ2-7; D gene unclear. CDR1 and CDR2 from the germline V gene are SGHTA and FQGNSA. This CDR3 comprises 15 residues. Deletions cut 4 bases from V and 5 bases from J, with 18 bases between. The chain's CDR3 is CASSSGRVIPHEQYF. The CDR3 nucleotides are TGTGCCAGCAGCTCAGGACGAGTAATCCCTCACGAGCAGTACTTC.

Turning to this clonotype: Germline is not matched at one junction end, which may reflect a read error. The J gene is TRBJ2-7, the V gene TRBV7-9, with a possible D match to TRBD2 (6 bases). Germline V gene data show CDR1 as SEHNR and CDR2 as FQNEAQ (reference sequence). The CDR3 length is 16 residues. CDR3 bases: TGTGCCAGCAGCTTACTTTCGGGAGTGGTGTCCTACGAGCAGCACTTC. This translates into CASSLLSGVVSYEQHF.

The rearrangement uses TRBV3-1 and TRBJ2-7; 10 bases match TRBD2. V shed 5 bases and J 2 bases; nucleotides not matched to a gene: 15. Germline CDR1 LGHDT, CDR2 YNNKEL (reference sequence). This CDR3 is 18 amino acids long. CDR3 loop: CASSSTSGANGTPYEQYF. CDR3 in DNA: TGTGCCAGCAGCAGCACTAGCGGGGCCAACGGGACCCCCTACGAGCAGTACTTC.

The CDR3 loop reads CASSLGGLGAETQYF. As DNA, the CDR3 is TGTGCCAGCAGCTTAGGGGGACTAGGGGCTGAGACCCAGTACTTC. J is TRBJ2-5 and V is TRBV7-2; TRBD2 agrees at 8 bases. J gave up 5 bases and V 1 base, and 6 bases lay outside the gene matches. CDR3 length equals 15 residues. Per the germline V gene, CDR1 is SGHTA and CDR2 is FQGNSA.